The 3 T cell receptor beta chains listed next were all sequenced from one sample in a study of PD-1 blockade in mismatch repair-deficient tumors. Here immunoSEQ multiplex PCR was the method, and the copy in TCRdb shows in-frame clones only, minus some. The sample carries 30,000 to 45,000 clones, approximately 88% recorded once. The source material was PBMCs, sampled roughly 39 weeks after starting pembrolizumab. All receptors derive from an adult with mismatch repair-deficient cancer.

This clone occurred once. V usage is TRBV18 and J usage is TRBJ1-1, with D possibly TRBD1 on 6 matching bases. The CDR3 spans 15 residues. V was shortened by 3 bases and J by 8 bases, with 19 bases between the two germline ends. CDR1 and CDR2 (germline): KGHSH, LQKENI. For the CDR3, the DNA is TGTGCCAGCTCACCCCCTAAGCCGGACAGTGGAGAAGCTTTCTTT. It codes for CASSPPKPDSGEAFF.

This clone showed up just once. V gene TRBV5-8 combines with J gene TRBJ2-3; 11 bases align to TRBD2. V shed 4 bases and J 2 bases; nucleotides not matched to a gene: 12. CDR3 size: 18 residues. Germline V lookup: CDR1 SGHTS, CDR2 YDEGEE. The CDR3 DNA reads TGTGCCAGCAGCCGCACATTTAGCGGGAGGGCCGCCACAGATACGCAGTATTTT. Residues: CASSRTFSGRAATDTQYF.

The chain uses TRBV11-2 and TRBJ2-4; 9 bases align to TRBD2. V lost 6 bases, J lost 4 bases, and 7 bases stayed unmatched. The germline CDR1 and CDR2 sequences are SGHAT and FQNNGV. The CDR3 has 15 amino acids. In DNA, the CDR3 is TGTGCCAGCAGGACCTTAGCGGGGGTTAAAAACATTCAGTACTTC. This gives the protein CASRTLAGVKNIQYF.